Listed here are 13 T cell receptor beta chains from one sample, sequenced in a study of tumor and adjacent non-tumor tissue in lung cancer (dated by TCRdb to the late 2010s). The protocol used for the library was multiplex PCR. The run used an Illumina HiSeq 2500. TCRbeta libraries were built by three rounds of nested PCR using primers (Table S4), following protocols modified from ARM-PCR. The public reads were quality trimmed at Q25 with fastp and then assembled into clones with MiXCR by TCRdb, keeping productive beta chains. When rows share a CDR3 protein, they turn into one entry using the most common DNA and genes. The sample table holds about 98,000 distinct CDR3 sequences, of which 80% were seen once. Jointly, the top ten make up 30% of the sample. RNA was isolated from bulk unsorted tissue, and RNA quality was assessed with a NanoDrop ND-1000 and an Agilent 2100. For the normal lung samples, distant non-tumor tissue was collected more than 3 cm away from the tumor edge.

Sequenced material: distant non-tumor lung tissue. The receptors were gathered from a man aged 55-75 years with small cell lung cancer.

In regard to this clonotype: This clone may be a read error of a much larger clone one base away. The gene calls are TRBV20-1 and TRBJ2-3; 7 bases are shared with TRBD2. V lost 4 bases, J lost 2 bases, and 6 bases stayed unmatched. The CDR3 covers 14 residues. CDR1 and CDR2 from the germline V gene are DFQATT and SNEGSKA (reference sequence). CDR3 region: CSATWTRVTDTQYF. CDR3 nucleotide sequence: TGCAGTGCTACCTGGACTAGAGTCACAGATACGCAGTATTTT.

On this clonotype: A read error may explain this, as a much larger clone is one base away. The rearrangement uses TRBV5-6 and TRBJ1-2; weak D call: TRBD1 (6 bases). The CDR3 sequence is 12 residues long. Germline V lookup: CDR1 SGHDT, CDR2 YYEEEE. CDR3 in amino acids: CTSSLNRAGYSF. The CDR3 DNA sequence: TGTACCAGCAGCTTGAACAGGGCGGGGTACTCCTTC.

The rearrangement uses TRBV11-3 and TRBJ2-7; TRBD2 might be the D (6 bases). Germline V gene lookup returns CDR1 SGHNT and CDR2 YENEEA. This CDR3 spans 14 amino acids. CDR3 nucleotide sequence: TGTACCATCAGCCCTTACTCCCGCGCGGGGGAGCAGTACTTC. This encodes CTISPYSRAGEQYF.

The genes are TRBV6-2 or TRBV6-3 and TRBJ2-5; no firm D call. The CDR3 is made up of 13 amino acids. The ends were cut back, 7 bases at V and 5 bases at J, with 14 bases in the middle. CDR1 and CDR2 (germline): MNHEY, SVGEGT. The CDR3 spells CASNDAAHETQYF. As DNA, the CDR3 is TGTGCCAGCAACGACGCCGCCCATGAGACCCAGTACTTC.

This chain links TRBV12-3 or TRBV12-4 with TRBJ1-5; no firm D call. This CDR3 has 15 residues. The V end was cut by 3 bases, the J end by 14 bases, with 23 bases between. In nucleotides, the CDR3 is TGTGCCAGCAGTTTGAGTGGGCCAGGCAATCAGTCCAAGCATTTT. It encodes CASSLSGPGNQSKHF.

V and J are TRBV6-1 and TRBJ2-5, with 9 bases identical to TRBD1. The germline V gene has CDR1 MNHNS and CDR2 SASEGT. This CDR3 has 17 residues. V trimming: 3 bases; J trimming: 6 bases; junction bases outside the gene matches: 14. CDR3 sequence reads: CASSDVPTGGALKTQYF. Written as DNA, the CDR3 is TGTGCCAGCAGTGATGTCCCCACAGGGGGCGCATTGAAGACCCAGTACTTC.

This clonotype was seen a handful of times. A read error may account for a junction end that differs from germline. The chain combines TRBV11-2 with TRBJ2-3; D is unclear. This CDR3 is built from 14 residues. Germline CDR1 and CDR2: SGHAT and FQNNGV. The CDR3 coding sequence is TGTACCAGCAGCTTAGATTTTCTCAGCGAAGCGCAGTATTTT. Amino acid sequence: CTSSLDFLSEAQYF. The full variable domain, with the rest looked up from reference TRBV11-2 and TRBJ2-3, is EAGVAQSPRYKIIEKRQSVAFWCNPISGHATLYWYQQILGQGPKLLIQFQNNGVVDDSQLPKDRFSAERLKGVDSTLKIQPAKLEDSAVYLCTSSLDFLSEAQYFGPGTRLTVL.

With regard to this clonotype: The junction differs from germline at one of its ends, possibly a read error. V gene TRBV28 combines with J gene TRBJ1-5; D possibly corresponds to TRBD1 (6 bases). This CDR3 comprises 17 residues. In germline, CDR1 is MDHEN, CDR2 SYDVKM. Written as DNA, the CDR3 is TGTGCCAACAGTGTAGGGTTTGGGGGGGCCGGCAATCAGCCCCAGCACTTT. It is translated as CANSVGFGGAGNQPQHF.

The rearrangement links TRBV11-3 to TRBJ1-1; D perhaps matches TRBD1 (5 bases). Trimming cost V 7 bases and J 4 bases, with 16 bases left between them. Per the germline V gene, CDR1 is SGHNT and CDR2 is YENEEA. The CDR3 totals 14 residues. CDR3 region: CASTRTREITEAFF. CDR3 DNA: TGTGCCAGCACCCGTACCAGGGAGATCACTGAAGCTTTCTTT.

Of note for this clonotype: A much larger clone lies a single base off, so this may be a read error. The chain is built from TRBV10-1 and TRBJ2-3, with D perhaps TRBD1 (6 bases). CDR1 is WNHNN, CDR2 SYGVQD, per germline (reference sequence). The CDR3 extends over 13 amino acids. The chain's CDR3 is CVSSEQGKDTQYF. The CDR3, as DNA: TGCGTCAGCAGTGAACAGGGAAAAGATACGCAGTATTTT.

Notes on this clonotype: At one of its ends the junction is not consistent with the germline gene, which may arise from a read error. This rearrangement joins TRBV29-1 to TRBJ2-5; D remains unclear. The germline V gene has CDR1 SQVTM and CDR2 ANQGSEA. This CDR3 region has 13 residues. CDR3 sequence reads: CSVLDHKQETQYF. The CDR3 DNA reads as TGCAGTGTGTTGGACCATAAGCAGGAGACCCAGTATTTC.

Turning to this clonotype: Relative to the germline gene, one junction end is altered; a read error may explain this. This rearrangement joins TRBV5-4 to TRBJ2-3; the D gene is possibly TRBD1 (5 bases). Germline V gives CDR1 SGHNT, CDR2 YYREEE (reference sequence). This CDR3 has 13 amino acids. CDR3 sequence (DNA): TGTACCAGCAACCTGCTGACAGCAGACACGCGGTATTTT. It encodes CTSNLLTADTRYF.

To note about this clonotype: Without the conserved terminal phenylalanine or tryptophan, this CDR3 likely stems from a read error. The chain's CDR3 is CASNTSGAYVLTI. CDR3 in DNA: TGCGCCAGCAACACTTCTGGGGCCTACGTCCTGACTATC. V is TRBV5-1 and J is TRBJ2-6; D perhaps matches TRBD1 (5 bases). This CDR3 has 13 residues. Germline CDR1 is SGHRS and CDR2 is YFSETQ.